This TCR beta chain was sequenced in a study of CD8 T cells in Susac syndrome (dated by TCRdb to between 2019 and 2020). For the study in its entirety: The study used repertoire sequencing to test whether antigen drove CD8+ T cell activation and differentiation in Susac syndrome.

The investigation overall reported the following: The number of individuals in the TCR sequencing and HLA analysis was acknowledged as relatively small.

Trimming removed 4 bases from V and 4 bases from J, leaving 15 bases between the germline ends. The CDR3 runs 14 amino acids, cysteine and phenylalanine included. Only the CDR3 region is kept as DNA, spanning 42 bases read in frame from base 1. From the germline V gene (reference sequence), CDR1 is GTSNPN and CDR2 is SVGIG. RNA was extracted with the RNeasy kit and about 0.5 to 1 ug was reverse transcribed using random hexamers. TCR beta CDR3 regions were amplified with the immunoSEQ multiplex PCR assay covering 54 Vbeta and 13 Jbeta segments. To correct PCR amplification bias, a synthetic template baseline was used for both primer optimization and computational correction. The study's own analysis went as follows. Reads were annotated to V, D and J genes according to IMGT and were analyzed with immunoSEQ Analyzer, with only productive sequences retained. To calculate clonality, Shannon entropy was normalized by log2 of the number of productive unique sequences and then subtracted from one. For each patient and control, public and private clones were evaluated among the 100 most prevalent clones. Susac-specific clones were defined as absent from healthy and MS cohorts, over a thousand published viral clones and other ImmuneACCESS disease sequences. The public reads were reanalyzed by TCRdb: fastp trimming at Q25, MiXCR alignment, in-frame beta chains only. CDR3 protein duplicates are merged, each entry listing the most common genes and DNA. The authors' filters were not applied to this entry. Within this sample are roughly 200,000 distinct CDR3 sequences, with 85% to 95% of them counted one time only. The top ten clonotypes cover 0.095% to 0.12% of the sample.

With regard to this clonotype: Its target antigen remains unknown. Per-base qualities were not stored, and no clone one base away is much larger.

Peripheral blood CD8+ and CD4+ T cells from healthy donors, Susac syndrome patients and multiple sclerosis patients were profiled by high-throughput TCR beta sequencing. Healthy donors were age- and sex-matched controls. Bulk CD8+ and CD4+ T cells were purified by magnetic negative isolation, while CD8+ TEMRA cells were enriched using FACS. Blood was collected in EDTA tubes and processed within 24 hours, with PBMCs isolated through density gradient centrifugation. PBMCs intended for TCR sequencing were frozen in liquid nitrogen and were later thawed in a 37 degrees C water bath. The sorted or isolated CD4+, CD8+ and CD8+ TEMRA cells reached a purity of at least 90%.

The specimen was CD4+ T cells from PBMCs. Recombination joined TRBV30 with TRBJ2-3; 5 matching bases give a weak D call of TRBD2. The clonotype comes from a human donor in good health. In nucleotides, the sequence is TGTGCCTGGATGCGGGTTGCAGGTGCAGATACGCAGTATTTT. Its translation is CAWMRVAGADTQYF.